This TCR beta chain was sequenced during a study of shared clonotypes between healthy human individuals. Adults of Caucasian background living in Nashville, Tennessee made up all donors. The CDR3 contains 16 residues. The V and J ends lost 0 bases and 3 bases respectively, with 9 bases between them. Germline V gene data show CDR1 as MGHRA and CDR2 as YSYEKL. The assay was immunoSEQ multiplex PCR, and TCRdb's table has in-frame clones only and misses some. This sample carries some 2,000,000 clones, 90% to 95% of them seen once, and the ten largest clones take 0.1% to 0.15%. The gene calls are TRBV4-1 and TRBJ1-6; D unclear. The sequenced material came from naive CD4+ T cells sorted from blood. Subset: CD45RA+ positively selected. The clonotype comes from a man younger than 30 in good health. The CDR3 protein is CASSQDRNVYNSPLHF. DNA of the CDR3: TGCGCCAGCAGCCAAGACAGAAATGTCTATAATTCACCCCTCCACTTT.